The source of this TCR beta chain is a study of blood T cell repertoires in COVID-19. Study summary: Sources were T cells, B-cell-depleted T cells, or PBMCs; the material itself was cDNA or gDNA.

Using immunoSEQ multiplex PCR, the repertoire was profiled, and TCRdb retains in-frame clones only, with some absent. This sample has just over 300,000 clones, with about nine tenths found just once. Individuals drawn from approximately 26 US areas were roughly 18 to 89 years old. The CDR3 contains 15 residues. Per germline, CDR1 MDHEN and CDR2 SYDVKM. Remarks on this clone: The junction differs from germline at one of its ends, possibly a read error.

V and J are TRBV28 and TRBJ2-7; 10 positions match TRBD2. This receptor was obtained from a man aged 30-40 years who had recovered from COVID-19. The sequenced sample consisted of PBMCs or T cells enriched from blood (not recorded which). CDR3 amino acids: CASSPPAPLAGVLKF. The CDR3 DNA sequence: TGTGCCAGCAGTCCCCCGGCCCCTCTAGCGGGGGTACTAAAATTC. The variable domain in full, completed from reference TRBV28 and TRBJ2-7, reads DVKVTQSSRYLVKRTGEKVFLECVQDMDHENMFWYRQDPGLGLRLIYFSYDVKMKEKGDIPEGYSVSREKKERFSLILESASTNQTSMYLCASSPPAPLAGVLKFGPGTRLTVT.